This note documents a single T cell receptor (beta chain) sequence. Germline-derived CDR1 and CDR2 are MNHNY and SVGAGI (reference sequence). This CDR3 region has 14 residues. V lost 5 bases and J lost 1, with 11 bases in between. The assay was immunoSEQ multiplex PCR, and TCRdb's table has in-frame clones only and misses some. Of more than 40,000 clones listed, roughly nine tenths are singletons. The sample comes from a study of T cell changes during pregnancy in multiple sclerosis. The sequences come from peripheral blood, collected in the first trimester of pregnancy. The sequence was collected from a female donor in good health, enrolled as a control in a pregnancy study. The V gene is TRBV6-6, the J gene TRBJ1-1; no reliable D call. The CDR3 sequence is CASSPHGGNTEAFF. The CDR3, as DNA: TGTGCCAGCAGTCCCCATGGCGGGAACACTGAAGCTTTCTTT.